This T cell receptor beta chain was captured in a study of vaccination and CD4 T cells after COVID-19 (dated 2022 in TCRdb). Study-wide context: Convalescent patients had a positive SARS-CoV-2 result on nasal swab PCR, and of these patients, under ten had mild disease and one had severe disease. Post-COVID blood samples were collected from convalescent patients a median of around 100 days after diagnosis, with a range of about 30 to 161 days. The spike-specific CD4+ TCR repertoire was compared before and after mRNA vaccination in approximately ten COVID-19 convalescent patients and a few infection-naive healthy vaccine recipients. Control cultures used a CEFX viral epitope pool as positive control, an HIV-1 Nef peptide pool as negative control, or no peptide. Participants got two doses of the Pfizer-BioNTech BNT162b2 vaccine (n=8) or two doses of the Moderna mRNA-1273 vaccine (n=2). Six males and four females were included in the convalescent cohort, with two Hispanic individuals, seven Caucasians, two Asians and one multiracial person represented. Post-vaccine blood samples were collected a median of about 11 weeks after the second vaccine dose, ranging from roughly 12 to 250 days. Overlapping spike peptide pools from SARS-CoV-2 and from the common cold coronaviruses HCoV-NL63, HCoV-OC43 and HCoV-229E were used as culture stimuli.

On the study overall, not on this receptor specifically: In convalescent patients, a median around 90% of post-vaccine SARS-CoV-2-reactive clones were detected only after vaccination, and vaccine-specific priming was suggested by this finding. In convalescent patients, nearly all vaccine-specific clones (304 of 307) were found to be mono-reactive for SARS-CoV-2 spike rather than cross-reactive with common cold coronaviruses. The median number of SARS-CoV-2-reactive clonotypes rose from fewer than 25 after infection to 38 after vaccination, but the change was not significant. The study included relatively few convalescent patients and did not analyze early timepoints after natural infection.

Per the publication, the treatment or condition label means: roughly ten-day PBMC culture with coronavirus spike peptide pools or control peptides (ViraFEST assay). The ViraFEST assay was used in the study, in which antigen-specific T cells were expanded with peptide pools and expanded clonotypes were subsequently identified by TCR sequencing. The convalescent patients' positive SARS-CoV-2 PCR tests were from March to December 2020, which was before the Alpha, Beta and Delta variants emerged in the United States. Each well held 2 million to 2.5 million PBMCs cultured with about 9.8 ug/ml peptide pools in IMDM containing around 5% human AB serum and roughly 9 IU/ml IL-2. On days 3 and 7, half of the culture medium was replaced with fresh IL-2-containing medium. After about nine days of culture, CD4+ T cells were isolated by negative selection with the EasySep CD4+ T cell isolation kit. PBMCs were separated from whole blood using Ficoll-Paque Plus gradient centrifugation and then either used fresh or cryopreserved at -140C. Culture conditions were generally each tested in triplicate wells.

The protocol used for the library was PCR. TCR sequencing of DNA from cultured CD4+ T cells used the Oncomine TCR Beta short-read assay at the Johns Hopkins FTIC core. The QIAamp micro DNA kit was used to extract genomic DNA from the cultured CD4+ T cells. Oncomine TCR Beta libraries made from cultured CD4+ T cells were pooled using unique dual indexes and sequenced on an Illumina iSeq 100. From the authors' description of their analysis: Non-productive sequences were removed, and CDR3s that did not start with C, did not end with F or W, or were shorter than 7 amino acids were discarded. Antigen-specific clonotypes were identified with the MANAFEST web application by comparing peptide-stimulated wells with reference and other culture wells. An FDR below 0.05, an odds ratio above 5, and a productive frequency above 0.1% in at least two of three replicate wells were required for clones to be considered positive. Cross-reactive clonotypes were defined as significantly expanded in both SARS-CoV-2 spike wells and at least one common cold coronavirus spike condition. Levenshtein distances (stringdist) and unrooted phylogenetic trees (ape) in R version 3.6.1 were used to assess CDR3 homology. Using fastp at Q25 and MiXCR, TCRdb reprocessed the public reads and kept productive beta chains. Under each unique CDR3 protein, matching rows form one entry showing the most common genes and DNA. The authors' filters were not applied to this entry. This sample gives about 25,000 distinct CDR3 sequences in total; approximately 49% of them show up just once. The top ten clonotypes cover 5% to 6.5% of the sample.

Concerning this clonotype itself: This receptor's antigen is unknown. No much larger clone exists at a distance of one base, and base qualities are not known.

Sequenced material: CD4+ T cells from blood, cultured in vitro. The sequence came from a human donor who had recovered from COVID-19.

This receptor carries the CDR3 CASSPRVRKTDTQYF. The DNA sequence reads TGTGCCAGCAGCCCCCGGGTCAGGAAGACAGATACGCAGTATTTT. The V and J segments used are TRBV7-2 and TRBJ2-3; the D gene cannot be resolved reliably. The V end loses 5 bases and the J end loses 3 bases, and a stretch of 15 bases separates them. As encoded in the germline V gene, CDR1 is SGHTA while CDR2 is FQGNSA. The CDR3 numbers 15 residues from cysteine through phenylalanine. Of the read, only the CDR3 DNA is kept; its 45 bases are in frame from base 1.